This T cell receptor beta chain was documented in a study of shared clonotypes between healthy human individuals. Turning to the study itself: Per donor, CD8 memory used one plate, CD8 naive used two, CD4 memory used three and CD4 naive used three.

V lost 4 bases to trimming and J lost 2 bases, with 9 bases between them. The CDR3 contains 13 residues. Germline-derived CDR1 and CDR2 are MGHRA and YSYEKL. The method was immunoSEQ multiplex PCR; TCRdb's version includes in-frame clones alone and lacks a portion of them. The table includes more than 1 million clones, more than 75% detected once. Sequenced: memory CD4+ T cells from PBMCs. Indicated subset: CD45RA-negative fraction. This TCR came from a man in his late teens or twenties in good health. Some clones in this sample may be carry-over from other donors' samples. The rearrangement links TRBV4-1 to TRBJ2-7; D possibly corresponds to TRBD2 (5 bases). The CDR3 DNA sequence: TGCGCCAGCAGCCTCTGGGGAGCCTACGAGCAGTACTTC. This translates into CASSLWGAYEQYF.